The 21 T cell receptor beta chains given below trace back to one sample, sequenced in a study of blood T cell repertoires in COVID-19. The repertoire was sequenced with immunoSEQ multiplex PCR; TCRdb's copy has only in-frame clones and lacks some. The sample contains a few hundred thousand clones, around 90% of which appear only once. Sample: peripheral blood. These receptors all come from a man aged 55 to 70 with acute or convalescent COVID-19.

The genes are TRBV7-3 and TRBJ2-1; 8 bases fit TRBD2. The CDR3 covers 14 residues. Trimming cost V 1 base and J 7 bases; bases outside gene matches: 3. Germline values: CDR1 SGHTA, CDR2 FQGTGA. The CDR3 coding sequence is TGTGCCAGCAGCTTAAGCGGGGGGCCTAATGAGCAGTTCTTC. This encodes CASSLSGGPNEQFF.

This sequence joins TRBV5-1 and TRBJ1-2; TRBD1 aligns across 9 bases. V trimming: 5 bases; J trimming: 4 bases; junction bases outside the gene matches: 6. This CDR3 has 14 amino acids. Germline V gene data show CDR1 as SGHRS and CDR2 as YFSETQ. The CDR3 reads CASRGTGQIYGYTF. In nucleotides, the CDR3 is TGCGCCAGCAGAGGGACAGGGCAAATCTATGGCTACACCTTC.

This clone is a singleton in its sample. This chain joins TRBV27 and TRBJ1-6, with 8 nucleotides matching TRBD1. Germline V gene sequence: CDR1 MNHEY, CDR2 SMNVEV (reference sequence). The trim removed 6 bases at V and 1 base at J, leaving 8 bases unmatched. CDR3 length: 17 residues. The CDR3 DNA sequence: TGTGCCAGCAGACTCGACAGGGGTGTTTCCTATAATTCACCCCTCCACTTT. Amino acid sequence: CASRLDRGVSYNSPLHF.

This clone was seen ten or more times. This chain links TRBV21-1 with TRBJ2-7; the DNA was not used to check the table's D call, TRBD2. TRBV21-1 is a pseudogene. The CDR3 sequence is 18 residues long. CDR3 nucleotides: TGTGCCAGCAGCAAGACGCTGGGAGGCCTCCAAACGATTCACGAGCAGTACTTC. Encoded protein: CASSKTLGGLQTIHEQYF.

The genes are TRBV7-2 and TRBJ1-6; D is perhaps TRBD1 (5 bases). Trimming removed 7 bases from V and 6 bases from J, with 19 bases in between. Germline V gene data show CDR1 as SGHTA and CDR2 as FQGNSA. The CDR3 loop spans 16 amino acids. CDR3 sequence: CASTLEGGGSNSPLHF. CDR3 bases: TGTGCCAGCACCCTAGAGGGTGGGGGGAGTAATTCACCCCTCCACTTT.

V and J are TRBV27 and TRBJ2-1; tentatively, D is TRBD2 (6 bases). The germline CDR1 and CDR2 sequences are MNHEY and SMNVEV (reference sequence). The CDR3 is 16 amino acids. The V and J ends lost 0 bases and 3 bases respectively, with 12 bases between them. Written as DNA, the CDR3 is TGTGCCAGCAGTTTATCGTCGGGACTCCTCTACAATGAGCAGTTCTTC. Residues: CASSLSSGLLYNEQFF.

The rearrangement links TRBV9 to TRBJ1-1; possibly TRBD1 for D (5 bases). This CDR3 has 15 amino acids. The V gene lost 2 bases and the J gene lost 0 bases, with 11 bases spanning the gap. CDR1 is SGDLS and CDR2 is YYNGEE in the germline V gene. CDR3 coding DNA: TGTGCCAGCAGCGTGGGAGGGGCATTGAACACTGAAGCTTTCTTT. Translation: CASSVGGALNTEAFF.

The chain recombines TRBV27 with TRBJ2-3; 9 nucleotides match TRBD2. V was pared by 0 bases and J by 4 bases, with 8 bases of the junction left unmatched. CDR3 length: 17 residues. In germline, CDR1 is MNHEY, CDR2 SMNVEV (reference sequence). The CDR3 spells CASSLSRASGVPDTQYF. The CDR3 coding sequence is TGTGCCAGCAGTTTATCTCGGGCTAGCGGGGTGCCAGATACGCAGTATTTT.

This chain joins TRBV6-5 and TRBJ1-1; TRBD1 aligns across 7 bases. This CDR3 comprises 13 residues. After removal of 3 bases from V and 12 bases from J, the junction contained 10 bases not matched to a gene. The V gene's germline CDR1 is MNHEY and CDR2 SVGAGI. The CDR3 protein is CASSYRAQGETFF. Written as DNA, the CDR3 is TGTGCCAGCAGTTATAGGGCCCAGGGGGAAACTTTCTTT.

A few counts support this clone. The chain has TRBV19 and TRBJ1-5; a possible D gene is TRBD1 (5 bases). Deletions cut 4 bases from V and 7 bases from J, with 14 bases between. The germline V gene encodes CDR1 LNHDA and CDR2 SQIVND (reference sequence). This CDR3 spans 14 amino acids. The CDR3 protein is CASSSGASEQPQHF. The CDR3 coding sequence is TGTGCCAGTAGTAGCGGGGCATCGGAACAGCCCCAGCATTTT.

The chain has TRBV13 and TRBJ2-5; TRBD2 aligns across 12 bases. Trimming at V came to 5 bases and at J to 4 bases, leaving 5 bases not matched to a gene. Germline V lookup: CDR1 PRHDT, CDR2 FYEKMQ (reference sequence). This CDR3 spans 15 amino acids. CDR3 nucleotide sequence: TGTGCCAGCAGCCAACGGACTAGCGGGGTAGAGACCCAGTACTTC. It is translated as CASSQRTSGVETQYF.

The chain recombines TRBV9 with TRBJ2-5, with 9 bases lining up with TRBD1. CDR3 length: 17 amino acids. Germline V gives CDR1 SGDLS, CDR2 YYNGEE. The V gene end was trimmed by 0 bases and the J gene end by 1 base; junction bases not matched to a gene: 7. The CDR3 nucleotides are TGTGCCAGCAGCGTAGCCACGACAGGGGGTGTCCAAGAGACCCAGTACTTC. It specifies CASSVATTGGVQETQYF. Based on the CDR3 plus reference TRBV9 and TRBJ2-5, the full variable domain is DSGVTQTPKHLITATGQRVTLRCSPRSGDLSVYWYQQSLDQGLQFLIQYYNGEERAKGNILERFSAQQFPDLHSELNLSSLELGDSALYFCASSVATTGGVQETQYFGPGTRLLVL.

The V and J genes are TRBV11-2 and TRBJ2-3, with 10 bases identical to TRBD1. V dropped 5 bases and J dropped 0; count of bases not matched to a gene: 5. The CDR3 loop spans 16 amino acids. Per germline, CDR1 SGHAT and CDR2 FQNNGV. The CDR3 bases are TGTGCCAGCAGCAAGGGACAGGGGACTAGCACAGATACGCAGTATTTT. Its protein product is CASSKGQGTSTDTQYF.

V gene TRBV11-2 combines with J gene TRBJ2-1; TRBD2 matches at 11 bases. The CDR3 runs to 15 residues. Unmatched junction bases numbered 5, after V lost 4 bases and J lost 6 bases. Germline V gives CDR1 SGHAT, CDR2 FQNNGV. This CDR3 reads CASSSLGTSGNEQFF. The CDR3 nucleotides are TGTGCCAGCAGCTCACTTGGGACTAGCGGCAATGAGCAGTTCTTC.

This chain links TRBV18 with TRBJ2-3, with 7 bases matching TRBD2. Germline lookup yields CDR1 KGHSH and CDR2 LQKENI. V lost 4 bases and J lost 2; bases outside the gene matches: 6. This CDR3 is 15 amino acids long. The CDR3 spells CASSLAGVYTDTQYF. In DNA, the CDR3 is TGTGCCAGCTCACTCGCGGGGGTCTACACAGATACGCAGTATTTT.

This chain joins TRBV19 and TRBJ1-5, with a possible D match to TRBD1 (6 bases). The CDR3 has 16 residues. The V end lost 6 bases, the J end lost 1 base, and 16 bases lay between the germline ends. Germline CDR1 reads LNHDA; CDR2 reads SQIVND (reference sequence). The CDR3 here is CASSITSGQSNQPQHF. The DNA for the CDR3 is TGTGCCAGTAGCATCACCTCCGGACAGAGCAATCAGCCCCAGCATTTT. Full variable domain (outside the CDR3, taken from reference TRBV19 and TRBJ1-5): DGGITQSPKYLFRKEGQNVTLSCEQNLNHDAMYWYRQDPGQGLRLIYYSQIVNDFQKGDIAEGYSVSREKKESFPLTVTSAQKNPTAFYLCASSITSGQSNQPQHFGDGTRLSIL.

V is TRBV19 and J is TRBJ2-7, with 10 bases matching TRBD2. This CDR3 comprises 15 residues. Germline-derived CDR1 and CDR2 are LNHDA and SQIVND (reference sequence). The V gene end was trimmed by 4 bases and the J gene end by 2 bases; junction bases not matched to a gene: 5. This CDR3 is CASSRASGGTYEQYF. The DNA of the CDR3 is TGTGCCAGTAGTAGAGCTAGCGGGGGAACCTACGAGCAGTACTTC.

This chain links TRBV28 with TRBJ2-5, with D possibly TRBD2 on 6 matching bases. V lost 5 bases and J lost 2, with 12 bases in between. Germline CDR1 MDHEN, CDR2 SYDVKM. The CDR3 has 14 amino acids. This CDR3 reads CASSPVLAQETQYF. The DNA for the CDR3 is TGTGCCAGCAGTCCAGTTCTAGCGCAAGAGACCCAGTACTTC.

This rearrangement joins TRBV9 to TRBJ2-7; TRBD1 matches 9 bases. Germline V lookup: CDR1 SGDLS, CDR2 YYNGEE. This CDR3 is built from 15 residues. The V and J ends lost 0 bases and 3 bases, in that order; junction bases with no gene match: 4. The chain's CDR3 is CASSVEGQGYYEQYF. The CDR3 nucleotides read TGTGCCAGCAGCGTAGAGGGACAGGGATACTACGAGCAGTACTTC.

V and J are TRBV19 and TRBJ2-1, with D unresolved. The CDR3 runs to 14 residues. V was trimmed by 8 bases and J by 5 bases, leaving 16 bases between them. CDR1 is LNHDA, CDR2 SQIVND, per germline (reference sequence). The CDR3 loop reads CASSGSNTHNEQFF. CDR3 DNA: TGTGCCAGTTCGGGTTCGAACACCCACAATGAGCAGTTCTTC.

The CDR3 region is CASSFEDSGSTDTQYF. Written as DNA, the CDR3 is TGTGCCAGCAGTTTCGAGGACAGTGGAAGCACAGATACGCAGTATTTT. The rearrangement joins TRBV5-5 to TRBJ2-3, with TRBD1 as a possible D gene (6 bases). V shed 5 bases and J shed 0 bases, with 16 bases lying between them. This CDR3 comprises 16 residues. The V gene's germline CDR1 is SGHKS and CDR2 YYEKEE (reference sequence).